This is a list of T cell receptor beta chains from one sample in a study of beta chain features in type 1 diabetes. Data came from immunoSEQ multiplex PCR; TCRdb stores just in-frame clones and leaves some out. The sample yields roughly 170,000 clones, approximately 13% seen once. The specimen was central memory CD4+ T cells from blood. The receptors shown here come from a young woman in good health. CDR3s include the opening cysteine and the closing phenylalanine or tryptophan. The D gene is left open where the match is weak. Clone size is given for some rows only: seen once, a few or many times, or a class if the clone is expanded.

V gene: TRBV18; clone size: .; J gene: TRBJ2-1; D gene: .; CDR3 length: 16; CDR3 DNA: TGTGCCAGCTCACCACGGGACGGGAGCTCCTACAATGAGCAGTTCTTC; CDR3 protein: CASSPRDGSSYNEQFF
V gene: TRBV7-3; clone size: .; J gene: TRBJ1-2; D gene: TRBD1; CDR3 length: 15; CDR3 DNA: TGTGCCAGCAGCTCAGGACAGGGGCCCATCTATGGCTACACCTTC; CDR3 protein: CASSSGQGPIYGYTF
V gene: TRBV27; clone size: .; J gene: TRBJ2-7; D gene: TRBD2; CDR3 length: 17; CDR3 DNA: TGTGCCAGCTTCTCACGGGGGACTAGCGGGTGGAAAGACGAGCAGTACTTC; CDR3 protein: CASFSRGTSGWKDEQYF
V gene: TRBV13; clone size: few; J gene: TRBJ1-2; D gene: TRBD1; CDR3 length: 15; CDR3 DNA: TGTGCCAGCAGCTCCTCGGACAGGGCCTTGGATGGCTACACCTTC; CDR3 protein: CASSSSDRALDGYTF
V gene: TRBV2; clone size: .; J gene: TRBJ2-5; D gene: TRBD2; CDR3 length: 15; CDR3 DNA: TGTGCCAGCAGGGGGAGACTAGCGGGAGGAGAGACCCAGTACTTC; CDR3 protein: CASRGRLAGGETQYF
V gene: TRBV30; clone size: few; J gene: TRBJ2-1; D gene: .; CDR3 length: 10; CDR3 DNA: TGTGCCTGGGGGACTGTACCGCAGTTCTTC; CDR3 protein: CAWGTVPQFF
V gene: TRBV28; clone size: .; J gene: TRBJ1-5; D gene: .; CDR3 length: 14; CDR3 DNA: TGTGCCAGCAGTTCGGGCGGATGGGGCCAGCCCCAGCATTTT; CDR3 protein: CASSSGGWGQPQHF
V gene: TRBV27; clone size: .; J gene: TRBJ2-2; D gene: .; CDR3 length: 14; CDR3 DNA: TGTGCCAGCAGTCCAAACTCGAACACCGGGGAGCTGTTTTTT; CDR3 protein: CASSPNSNTGELFF
V gene: TRBV28; clone size: few; J gene: TRBJ1-2; D gene: TRBD1; CDR3 length: 14; CDR3 DNA: TGTGCCTTACGACCGGACAGGGTAGCCTATGGCTACACCTTC; CDR3 protein: CALRPDRVAYGYTF
V gene: TRBV29-1; clone size: .; J gene: TRBJ2-3; D gene: TRBD2; CDR3 length: 15; CDR3 DNA: TGCAGCGTTAAAAGACTAGCGCAGAGCACAGATACGCAGTATTTT; CDR3 protein: CSVKRLAQSTDTQYF
V gene: TRBV7-2; clone size: many; J gene: TRBJ2-5; D gene: .; CDR3 length: 14; CDR3 DNA: TGTGCCAGCAGCCCACCCGGGGAACAAGAGACCCAGTACTTC; CDR3 protein: CASSPPGEQETQYF
V gene: TRBV9; clone size: .; J gene: TRBJ2-6; D gene: TRBD1; CDR3 length: 18; CDR3 DNA: TGTGCCAGCAGCCCTAACCCCCAGGGGGCTGGTGGGGCCAACGTCCTGACTTTC; CDR3 protein: CASSPNPQGAGGANVLTF
V gene: TRBV5-1; clone size: .; J gene: TRBJ2-5; D gene: TRBD2; CDR3 length: 15; CDR3 DNA: TGCGCCAGCAGCCCGAATGTCGGGAGGGAAGAGACCCAGTACTTC; CDR3 protein: CASSPNVGREETQYF
V gene: TRBV4-2; clone size: .; J gene: TRBJ2-6; D gene: .; CDR3 length: 19; CDR3 DNA: TGTGCCAGCAGCCAAGAAAAGCCTGGGGGGAACTCTGGGGCCAACGTCCTGACTTTC; CDR3 protein: CASSQEKPGGNSGANVLTF
V gene: TRBV7-2; clone size: .; J gene: TRBJ2-1; D gene: .; CDR3 length: 14; CDR3 DNA: TGTGCCAGCAGCGATCGCGGCCAGTACAATGAGCAGTTCTTC; CDR3 protein: CASSDRGQYNEQFF
V gene: TRBV29-1; clone size: .; J gene: TRBJ2-7; D gene: TRBD1; CDR3 length: 14; CDR3 DNA: TGCAGCGCCACAGGGGGTCACGGCCCCTACGAGCAGTACTTC; CDR3 protein: CSATGGHGPYEQYF
V gene: TRBV4-2; clone size: once; J gene: TRBJ1-4; D gene: .; CDR3 length: 17; CDR3 DNA: TGTGCCAGCAGCCAAGATGGCAGGGGATCGGTTAATGAAAAACTGTTTTTT; CDR3 protein: CASSQDGRGSVNEKLFF
V gene: TRBV5-1; clone size: .; J gene: TRBJ2-4; D gene: .; CDR3 length: 13; CDR3 DNA: TGCGCCAGCAGCCCCGGACAAGAAAACATTCAGTACTTC; CDR3 protein: CASSPGQENIQYF
V gene: TRBV7-8; clone size: few; J gene: TRBJ2-2; D gene: TRBD2; CDR3 length: 18; CDR3 DNA: TGTGCCAGCAGCTTAGCGGCGGGGACTAGCGGGAGAAGAGGGGAGCTGTTTTTT; CDR3 protein: CASSLAAGTSGRRGELFF
V gene: TRBV30; clone size: .; J gene: TRBJ2-3; D gene: .; CDR3 length: 14; CDR3 DNA: TGTGCCTGGAGTAGGTCGGGAGCCACAGATACGCAGTATTTT; CDR3 protein: CAWSRSGATDTQYF
V gene: TRBV11-3; clone size: .; J gene: TRBJ2-1; D gene: TRBD1; CDR3 length: 13; CDR3 DNA: TGTGCCAGCAGCGCCACAGGGGGCGATGAGCAGTTCTTC; CDR3 protein: CASSATGGDEQFF
V gene: TRBV7-6; clone size: .; J gene: TRBJ2-1; D gene: TRBD1; CDR3 length: 15; CDR3 DNA: TGTGCCAGCAGCTTAGGGGACAGGGATGTCAATGAGCAGTTCTTC; CDR3 protein: CASSLGDRDVNEQFF
V gene: TRBV27; clone size: few; J gene: TRBJ2-2; D gene: TRBD1; CDR3 length: 12; CDR3 DNA: TGTGCCAGCCGGACAGGGCATGGTAGGCTGTTTTTT; CDR3 protein: CASRTGHGRLFF
V gene: TRBV5-4; clone size: .; J gene: TRBJ1-2; D gene: .; CDR3 length: 12; CDR3 DNA: TGTGCCAGCAGCTTGGACAGAGATGGCTACACCTTC; CDR3 protein: CASSLDRDGYTF
V gene: TRBV7-2; clone size: .; J gene: TRBJ2-7; D gene: .; CDR3 length: 13; CDR3 DNA: TGTGCCAGCAGCTTACGCGGAACCTACGAGCAGTACTTC; CDR3 protein: CASSLRGTYEQYF
V gene: TRBV9; clone size: .; J gene: TRBJ1-1; D gene: .; CDR3 length: 13; CDR3 DNA: TGTGCCAGCAGCGTAGCAGGGCGGACTGAAGCTTTCTTT; CDR3 protein: CASSVAGRTEAFF
V gene: TRBV30; clone size: few; J gene: TRBJ2-1; D gene: .; CDR3 length: 13; CDR3 DNA: TGTGCCTGGATGCGGGGTGCGTTCAATGAGCAGTTCTTC; CDR3 protein: CAWMRGAFNEQFF
V gene: TRBV2; clone size: .; J gene: TRBJ2-2; D gene: TRBD1; CDR3 length: 16; CDR3 DNA: TGTGCCAGCACCACCCCGGGACAGGGTGCCACCGGGGAGCTGTTTTTT; CDR3 protein: CASTTPGQGATGELFF
V gene: TRBV28; clone size: .; J gene: TRBJ1-3; D gene: .; CDR3 length: 15; CDR3 DNA: TGTGCCAGCAGTGGTACAGATTACTCTGGAAACACCATATATTTT; CDR3 protein: CASSGTDYSGNTIYF
V gene: TRBV5-4; clone size: few; J gene: TRBJ2-2; D gene: TRBD2; CDR3 length: 15; CDR3 DNA: TGTGCCAGCAGTCCTAGCGGTACGAACACCGGGGAGCTGTTTTTT; CDR3 protein: CASSPSGTNTGELFF
V gene: TRBV30; clone size: .; J gene: TRBJ2-1; D gene: .; CDR3 length: 14; CDR3 DNA: TGTGCCTGGATCCTACGCCCCCCCTACAATGAGCAGTTCTTC; CDR3 protein: CAWILRPPYNEQFF
V gene: TRBV15; clone size: .; J gene: TRBJ1-5; D gene: TRBD1; CDR3 length: 16; CDR3 DNA: TGTGCCACCAGCAGCCGACAGGGAGTGGGAGATCAGCCCCAGCATTTT; CDR3 protein: CATSSRQGVGDQPQHF
V gene: TRBV30; clone size: .; J gene: TRBJ2-7; D gene: .; CDR3 length: 12; CDR3 DNA: TGTGCCTGGAGTCGTTACGGGGAAGAGCAGTACTTC; CDR3 protein: CAWSRYGEEQYF
V gene: TRBV5-6; clone size: few; J gene: TRBJ1-5; D gene: .; CDR3 length: 16; CDR3 DNA: TGTGCCAGCAGCTTGGGGGGCCCAGGGTTCAATCAGCCCCAGCATTTT; CDR3 protein: CASSLGGPGFNQPQHF
V gene: TRBV5-1; clone size: .; J gene: TRBJ1-1; D gene: TRBD1; CDR3 length: 14; CDR3 DNA: TGCGCCAGCAGCTTGTCAGAGGGACAGACTGAAGCTTTCTTT; CDR3 protein: CASSLSEGQTEAFF
V gene: TRBV19; clone size: few; J gene: TRBJ1-5; D gene: .; CDR3 length: 15; CDR3 DNA: TGTGCCAGTAGTATACAGGGGAAGGACAATCAGCCCCAGCATTTT; CDR3 protein: CASSIQGKDNQPQHF
V gene: TRBV7-2; clone size: .; J gene: TRBJ1-1; D gene: .; CDR3 length: 13; CDR3 DNA: TGTGCCAGCACCACTGGGGCCGGAACTGAAGCTTTCTTT; CDR3 protein: CASTTGAGTEAFF
V gene: TRBV4-3; clone size: few; J gene: TRBJ2-1; D gene: TRBD2; CDR3 length: 17; CDR3 DNA: TGCGCCAGCAGCCAAGCGGGGAGTAGCGGGACCTACAATGAGCAGTTCTTC; CDR3 protein: CASSQAGSSGTYNEQFF
V gene: TRBV27; clone size: .; J gene: TRBJ1-3; D gene: .; CDR3 length: 15; CDR3 DNA: TGTGCCAGCAGTTTACTGGGGAGCTCTGGAAACACCATATATTTT; CDR3 protein: CASSLLGSSGNTIYF
V gene: TRBV4-1; clone size: .; J gene: TRBJ1-1; D gene: TRBD1; CDR3 length: 13; CDR3 DNA: TGTGCCAGCAGCCAGGGGGGGCGCACTGAAGCTTTCTTT; CDR3 protein: CASSQGGRTEAFF